Listed below are T cell receptor beta chains from one sample, sequenced in a study of T cell changes during pregnancy in multiple sclerosis. The repertoire was sequenced with immunoSEQ multiplex PCR; TCRdb's copy has only in-frame clones and lacks some. The sample yields some 110,000 clones, 92% seen once. The source was peripheral blood, collected in the third trimester of pregnancy. These receptors were taken from a female donor with multiple sclerosis, enrolled in a pregnancy study. CDR3s include the opening cysteine and the closing phenylalanine or tryptophan.

len | v_gene | CDR3aa
13 | TRBV21-1 | CASSNPGVPEAFF
12 | TRBV11-2 | CASSPGGYEQYF
18 | TRBV5-1 | CASSPRQGAGKVLSEQYF
16 | TRBV7-2 | CASSLGSGGAFYEQFF
14 | TRBV7-9 | CASSFSRGGAEAFF
13 | TRBV11-2 | CASSLGSYNEQFF
15 | TRBV2 | CASRVQISGANVLTF
16 | TRBV7-8 | CASSPGLAGASYEQYF
15 | TRBV5-8 | CASSLAGLGTDTQYF
14 | TRBV28 | CASSSRAGRETQYF
18 | TRBV19 | CASSPRTSGGSYTGELFF
14 | TRBV6-5 | CASRENRGASEAFF
13 | TRBV14 | CASSLGGPYEQYF
15 | TRBV14 | CASSQWTGPSGELFF
18 | TRBV5-6 | CASSLTLAGGPSYNEQFF
13 | TRBV11-2 | CASSPGLNNEQFF
15 | TRBV10-3 | CAISEGRGGTDTQYF
14 | TRBV5-1 | CASSPGLAWDEQYF
11 | TRBV9 | CASSLGGGYTF
14 | TRBV5-1 | CASSSDPTGQPQHF
15 | TRBV7-8 | CASSFPQGQTDTQYF
11 | TRBV28 | CASRAHYEQYF
12 | TRBV28 | CASRPGATEAFF
18 | TRBV27 | CASSLSPGQGSFLYEQYF
16 | TRBV28 | CASSPPGTVNGNTIYF
14 | TRBV15 | CATSTPSPSYEQYF
14 | TRBV2 | CASGPGAPLYGYTF
18 | TRBV28 | CASTTLTGGLYSNQPQHF
14 | TRBV19 | CASSIQGGNQPQHF
15 | TRBV9 | CASSPLQTRTDTQYF
12 | TRBV5-4 | CASSFRSYEQYF
17 | TRBV2 | CASSFTADRGRQETQYF
17 | TRBV30 | CAGSRDREGRSREKLFF
15 | TRBV28 | CASSSQTGSNEKLFF
18 | TRBV5-1 | CASSLEGGTGIWGYGYTF
13 | TRBV7-9 | CAIGYRENTEAFF
16 | TRBV4-1 | CASSQGSRVSTDTQYF
12 | TRBV9 | CASTSRAGELFF
15 | TRBV2 | CASGSGETAKNIQYF
16 | TRBV7-6 | CASSPLTSGGPGEQYF
15 | TRBV5-6 | CASSRRTGSTDTQYF
13 | TRBV19 | CASTRDRNTEAFF
15 | TRBV19 | CASSIIGRAKNIQYF
14 | TRBV6-6 | CASKRGPIEDEQFF
16 | TRBV6-1 | CASSERRGGHNSPLHF
15 | TRBV19 | CASSNSGRVTDTQYF
15 | TRBV27 | CASSVYRDAYTEAFF
13 | TRBV19 | CASSTATLSEAFF
14 | TRBV28 | CASSFSGSNQPQHF
14 | TRBV29-1 | CSGGDGTGIETQYF
16 | TRBV28 | CASSFLTTGLNQPQHF
13 | TRBV10-3 | CAISGGVRNEQYF
14 | TRBV7-9 | CASSFGLFPNEQFF
16 | TRBV30 | CAWTQNRRGRGYEQYF
22 | TRBV12-5 | CASGFTLGTSGRDEIGYNEQFF
14 | TRBV6-1 | CASSNTGGGYEQYF
16 | TRBV9 | CASSIRTPGGTDTQYF
13 | TRBV5-1 | CASSEGPNYGYTF